The next 27 T cell receptor beta chains were all read from a single sample in a study of CD4 and CD8 cells across lung adenocarcinoma regions. TCRdb reprocessed the PCR reads via MiXCR and lists one record per CDR3 protein. The table includes some 20,000 distinct CDR3 sequences, approximately 52% detected once. The specimen was CD8+ T cells from the center of a lung tumor. Source of these receptors: a female donor with lung adenocarcinoma. The CD4 and CD8 labels of this study may be unreliable.

The V call is TRBV7-2, the J call TRBJ2-1; no definite D call. The V end was cut by 3 bases, the J end by 3 bases, with 0 bases between. Germline CDR1 and CDR2: SGHTA and FQGNSA. The CDR3 extends over 11 amino acids. CDR3 DNA sequence: TGTGCCAGCAGCTTCTACAATGAGCAGTTCTTC. As protein: CASSFYNEQFF.

The chain joins TRBV4-1 to TRBJ2-3; TRBD2 matches 9 bases. V trimming: 0 bases; J trimming: 4 bases; junction bases outside the gene matches: 14. The germline gives CDR1 MGHRA, CDR2 YSYEKL. This CDR3 is 19 amino acids long. The CDR3 DNA sequence: TGCGCCAGCAGCCAAGATAGATTAAGGGGTAGCGGGAGCCCAGATACGCAGTATTTT. Its translation: CASSQDRLRGSGSPDTQYF.

The chain links TRBV10-3 to TRBJ2-3; D perhaps matches TRBD2 (6 bases). The J call may not be correct, given that the DNA end is closer to TRBJ2-5. This CDR3 has 13 residues. Per germline, CDR1 ENHRY and CDR2 SYGVKD. The CDR3 nucleotides are TGTGGGATCGGGACCAGCGGGCCAGATACCCAGTACTTC. Protein: CGIGTSGPDTQYF.

This chain connects TRBV30 to TRBJ2-5; possibly TRBD2 for D (6 bases). The length of the CDR3 is 16 residues. The V gene lost 1 base and the J gene lost 2 bases, with 17 bases spanning the gap. Germline loops: CDR1 GTSNPN, CDR2 SVGIG (reference sequence). CDR3 DNA: TGTGCCTGGAGTGCCCCCAGGGAGGTAGGACAAGAGACCCAGTACTTC. This sequence encodes CAWSAPREVGQETQYF.

This clonotype was counted a few times. This chain uses TRBV6-5 with TRBJ2-5; the match to TRBD2 covers 10 bases. The J call is doubtful: the DNA matches TRBJ2-7 better. Germline CDR1 is MNHEY and CDR2 is SVGAGI. The CDR3 is 14 amino acids. The CDR3 DNA follows: TGTGCCAGCAGTTTTGGGACTAGCGCCTACGAGCAGTACTTC. Encoded protein: CASSFGTSAYEQYF.

In nucleotides, the CDR3 is TGTGCCAGCAGACCCTCGGACAGATCTCCCTACGAGCAGTACTTC. This codes for CASRPSDRSPYEQYF. V and J are TRBV6-1 and TRBJ2-1; D is perhaps TRBD1 (6 bases). The end of the DNA is better explained by TRBJ2-7, so the J call may be wrong. The CDR3 extends over 15 amino acids. The germline V gene has CDR1 MNHNS and CDR2 SASEGT.

There are a few counts of this clonotype. The genes are TRBV6-1 and TRBJ1-1; perhaps TRBD1 as D (5 bases). V lost 9 bases and J lost 4, with 18 bases in between. This CDR3 has 14 amino acids. Germline V gene lookup returns CDR1 MNHNS and CDR2 SASEGT. CDR3 in amino acids: CASGWQERGTEAFF. CDR3 in DNA: TGTGCCAGTGGGTGGCAGGAAAGGGGCACTGAAGCTTTCTTT.

This clonotype showed up just a few times. The chain carries TRBV6-1 and TRBJ2-1, with a weak D call TRBD1 (6 bases). V shed 7 bases and J shed 6 bases, with 13 bases lying between them. This CDR3 contains 13 residues. From germline, CDR1 is MNHNS and CDR2 SASEGT. CDR3 amino acids: CASTPKGGNEQFF. In nucleotides, the CDR3 is TGTGCCAGCACCCCGAAAGGGGGCAATGAGCAGTTCTTC.

In this sample, this clonotype is medium-sized (0.01 to 0.1%). The chain employs TRBV6-1 and TRBJ1-1; no definite D call. Trimming took off 6 bases at V and 1 base at J, with 12 bases between the two ends. Germline assignment: CDR1 MNHNS and CDR2 SASEGT. CDR3 length: 14 residues. CDR3 bases: TGTGCCAGCAGCCTTAGGACGGCGAACACTGAAGCTTTCTTT. It codes for CASSLRTANTEAFF.

Concerning this clonotype itself: The junction differs from germline at one of its ends, possibly a read error. This rearrangement joins TRBV6-1 to TRBJ2-1, with 8 nucleotides matching TRBD2. Germline V gives CDR1 MNHNS, CDR2 SASEGT. The CDR3 is made up of 13 amino acids. The CDR3 DNA is TGTGGGAGCGGGGGACGTGGCCGTGAGACGCAGTATTTC. Amino acids: CGSGGRGRETQYF.

In this sample, this clonotype turned up many times. The rearrangement uses TRBV24-1 and TRBJ2-1, with TRBD1 matching 8 bases. This CDR3 spans 14 amino acids. The ends lost 4 bases at V and 7 bases at J; junction bases unmatched: 5. CDR1 KGHDR and CDR2 SFDVKD come from the germline V gene. CDR3 nucleotides: TGTGCCACCAGTGAATCCGGACAGGGTAATGAGCAGTTCTTC. This codes for CATSESGQGNEQFF.

The chain employs TRBV10-1 and TRBJ2-5, with 8 positions matching TRBD2. Unmatched junction bases numbered 19, after V lost 6 bases and J lost 13 bases. Germline assignment: CDR1 WNHNN and CDR2 SYGVQD (reference sequence). This CDR3 contains 15 residues. CDR3 region: CASSHYTSGGRNRYF. CDR3 nucleotides: TGCGCCAGCAGCCATTACACTAGCGGAGGTCGGAACAGGTACTTC.

V gene TRBV11-2 combines with J gene TRBJ2-1; 7 nucleotides align to TRBD2. The ends lost 0 bases at V and 9 bases at J; junction bases unmatched: 11. Germline assignment: CDR1 SGHAT and CDR2 FQNNGV. CDR3 length: 16 amino acids. The CDR3 sequence: CASSLDWGLTSSEQFF. In nucleotides, the CDR3 is TGTGCCAGCAGCTTAGATTGGGGACTAACTAGTAGTGAGCAGTTCTTC.

The chain combines TRBV28 with TRBJ2-6; tentatively, D is TRBD2 (5 bases). Germline CDR1 MDHEN, CDR2 SYDVKM. V was shortened by 7 bases and J by 4 bases, with 14 bases between the two germline ends. This CDR3 has 15 amino acids. DNA for the CDR3: TGTGCCAGCACCTCTAGCCGGGGAGGGGCCAACGTCCTGACTTTC. It yields the protein CASTSSRGGANVLTF.

The rearrangement joins TRBV6-1 to TRBJ2-1; D perhaps matches TRBD2 (6 bases). Deletions cut 1 base from V and 10 bases from J, with 17 bases between. CDR3 length: 15 amino acids. Germline assignment: CDR1 MNHNS and CDR2 SASEGT. CDR3 in amino acids: CASSEGLLSGGEQFF. The CDR3 DNA reads as TGTGCCAGCAGTGAAGGCCTCCTGTCCGGGGGAGAGCAGTTCTTC.

The CDR3 protein is CASRGLPGRAKEIQYF. In DNA, the CDR3 is TGTGCCAGCAGGGGCCTCCCCGGCCGTGCCAAAGAGATTCAGTACTTC. The chain is built from TRBV11-2 and TRBJ2-5, with unresolved D. V was shortened by 6 bases and J by 11 bases, with 28 bases between the two germline ends. The germline V gene has CDR1 SGHAT and CDR2 FQNNGV. The CDR3 runs to 16 residues.

The chain combines TRBV27 with TRBJ2-5; perhaps TRBD2 as D (6 bases). V was pared by 8 bases and J by 7 bases, with 14 bases between. CDR1 and CDR2 from the germline V gene are MNHEY and SMNVEV (reference sequence). The CDR3 is 12 residues long. The CDR3 sequence: CASRGSGVTQYF. Here the CDR3 DNA reads TGTGCCAGCCGGGGGAGCGGAGTGACCCAGTACTTC.

The V call is TRBV5-1, the J call TRBJ2-5; D not certain. With 4 bases removed from V and 11 bases from J, the gap between germline ends came to 21 bases. The V gene's germline CDR1 is SGHRS and CDR2 YFSETQ. The CDR3 has 14 residues. CDR3 in amino acids: CASSLLGDANEQYF. In DNA, the CDR3 is TGCGCCAGCAGCCTCCTTGGCGACGCGAATGAGCAGTACTTC.

The chain combines TRBV4-2 with TRBJ2-1; no reliable D call. The J call could be wrong; TRBJ2-7 is a better fit for the DNA end. The CDR3 spans 14 residues. CDR1 and CDR2 from the germline V gene are LGHNA and YNFKEQ. In DNA, the CDR3 is TGTGCCAGCAGCCAAGAAAAGCTGGGCTACGAGCAGTACTTC. Translated: CASSQEKLGYEQYF.

This clonotype has just one count. The chain is built from TRBV10-1 and TRBJ2-3, with D possibly being TRBD1 (6 bases). This CDR3 has 12 amino acids. V dropped 6 bases and J dropped 14 bases, with 18 bases sitting between them. Looked up from germline, CDR1 is WNHNN and CDR2 is SYGVQD (reference sequence). The CDR3 region is CASRGRTEELYF. Written as DNA, the CDR3 is TGCGCCAGCAGGGGAAGGACAGAGGAGCTGTATTTT.

The rearrangement uses TRBV6-1 and TRBJ2-4; the D is unclear. Germline values: CDR1 MNHNS, CDR2 SASEGT. CDR3 size: 13 residues. Trimming took 3 bases from V and 7 from J, leaving 10 bases between them. The CDR3 DNA reads as TGTGCCAGCAGTGAGTTTATCGGGAACATTCAGTACTTC. As protein: CASSEFIGNIQYF.

The DNA for the CDR3 is TGTGCCAGCAGCAGAACTAGCGGGAGGGTCAATGAGCAGTTCTTC. Protein product: CASSRTSGRVNEQFF. The rearrangement joins TRBV6-1 to TRBJ2-1; 13 bases fit TRBD2. V shed 6 bases, J shed 6 bases, and the junction held 5 bases outside the gene matches. The CDR3 is 15 residues long. The germline CDR1 and CDR2 sequences are MNHNS and SASEGT.

The chain combines TRBV6-1 with TRBJ2-3; D possibly matches TRBD1 or TRBD2 (5 bases each). CDR3 length: 13 residues. Germline V gene lookup returns CDR1 MNHNS and CDR2 SASEGT. Trimming pared 6 bases from V and 6 bases from J, leaving 13 bases between. The CDR3 loop is CASSIQGTDTQYF. In DNA, the CDR3 is TGTGCCAGCAGCATACAAGGGACCGATACGCAGTATTTT.

In its sample, this clonotype was seen many times. The rearrangement joins TRBV30 to TRBJ2-1; D is possibly TRBD2 (6 bases). Trimming removed 5 bases at V and 0 bases at J, with 11 bases between. Germline CDR1 GTSNPN, CDR2 SVGIG (reference sequence). This CDR3 spans 14 amino acids. CDR3 amino acids: CAWGGLASYNEQFF. DNA for the CDR3: TGTGCCTGGGGGGGACTGGCCTCCTACAATGAGCAGTTCTTC.

This chain connects TRBV27 to TRBJ2-4, with TRBD1 as a possible D gene (6 bases). V lost 6 bases to trimming and J lost 2 bases, with 14 bases between them. CDR1 and CDR2 (germline): MNHEY, SMNVEV (reference sequence). The CDR3 totals 15 residues. CDR3 sequence (DNA): TGTGCCAGCAGGCAGGGGCTGGGACCCAAAAACATTCAGTACTTC. This encodes CASRQGLGPKNIQYF.

V is TRBV27 and J is TRBJ2-3; TRBD2 is a possible D gene (5 bases). The CDR3 consists of 15 residues. Germline CDR1 is MNHEY and CDR2 is SMNVEV (reference sequence). Trimming cost V 8 bases and J 2 bases, with 17 bases left between them. CDR3 in DNA: TGTGCCAGCGCCGCGGGCGTGAGAGCCACAGATACGCAGTATTTT. Amino acid sequence: CASAAGVRATDTQYF.

This clonotype was counted once. This chain uses TRBV6-1 with TRBJ2-5; D gene unclear. Trimming pared 0 bases from V and 7 bases from J, leaving 6 bases between. Germline CDR1 and CDR2: MNHNS and SASEGT. The CDR3 is made up of 12 amino acids. The CDR3 protein is CASSEALGTQYF. Here the CDR3 DNA reads TGTGCCAGCAGTGAAGCCCTGGGGACCCAGTACTTC.